This T cell receptor (beta chain) was sequenced for a study of shared clonotypes between healthy human individuals. V trimming: 5 bases; J trimming: 6 bases; junction bases outside the gene matches: 6. Germline V CDR1 and CDR2: SGHTA, FQGTGA. The CDR3 spans 15 residues. Data came from immunoSEQ multiplex PCR; TCRdb stores just in-frame clones and leaves some out. The repertoire holds 2 million to 2.5 million clones, with 85% to 95% as singletons. Sequencing was done on a sample of naive CD4+ T cells from PBMCs. The subset was: CD45RA+ positively selected. The J gene is TRBJ2-1, the V gene TRBV7-3, with 11 positions matching TRBD2. The receptor comes from a man between 18 and 29 years old in good health. Some clones in this sample may be carry-over from other donors' samples. DNA of the CDR3: TGTGCCAGCAGCGCGCAGACTAGCGGGGTCAATGAGCAGTTCTTC. Encoded protein: CASSAQTSGVNEQFF.